This T cell receptor beta chain was recovered during a study of T cell changes during pregnancy in multiple sclerosis. Germline CDR1 and CDR2: DFQATT and SNEGSKA (reference sequence). The CDR3 totals 11 residues. V gave up 4 bases and J gave up 10 bases; unmatched junction bases: 4. Generated by immunoSEQ multiplex PCR, the TCRdb table keeps only in-frame clones and is missing some. The table records under 75,000 clones, around 90% of them present only once. This sequence joins TRBV20-1 and TRBJ2-1, with 7 bases aligning to TRBD2. Sequencing used peripheral blood, obtained in the first trimester of pregnancy. This sequence originates from a female donor with multiple sclerosis, enrolled in a pregnancy study. The CDR3 here is CSATQTSEQFF. The DNA for the CDR3 is TGCAGTGCTACGCAGACTAGCGAGCAGTTCTTC.